The T cell receptor (beta chain) under discussion was sequenced for a study of T-cell memory formation after mild COVID-19 listed by TCRdb under 2021. The study in broad terms: Most TCR sequence clusters were specific to one of the two donors. In a couple of donors, T-cell clones that expanded and contracted after mild COVID-19 were tracked by sequencing TCRalpha and TCRbeta repertoires over time. Two young, previously healthy adult volunteers made up the cohort, one male and one female. Summary of the overall study and its limitations: Contracting CD4+ clones were located mainly in the CM and EM memory subsets, whereas CD8+ clones were found to be enriched in EMRA. The study included only a couple of mild cases, and larger cohorts that include severe cases with pre-infection samples were judged to be necessary. The second-wave clones that peaked on day 37 were not confirmed to be SARS-CoV-2 specific. Some responding clones were detected in pre-infection memory, which suggested that pre-existing cross-reactive memory T cells had joined the SARS-CoV-2 response. Clones that contracted from day 15 to 85 showed balanced CD4/CD8 phenotypes, whereas a second wave of clones that expanded from day 15 to 37 leaned towards CD4+.

This clonotype was seen a handful of times. The target of this receptor is not known. One base away there is no much larger clone; base qualities are not given. PBMCs were isolated by Ficoll-Paque density gradient centrifugation. The run used an Illumina NovaSeq 6000. TCRalpha and TCRbeta cDNA libraries were constructed by 5'RACE with constant-segment primers, with sample barcodes and unique molecular identifiers being introduced. Trizol reagent was used to extract RNA from every sample. Library amplification was performed in two PCR steps, and a second sample barcode and Illumina TruSeq adapters were introduced in the second step. Sequencing of the libraries was done on an Illumina NovaSeq, producing 2 x 150 bp paired-end reads. Regarding the original processing steps: Demultiplexing of reads and collapsing into UMI-guided consensus sequences were performed with migec v1.2.7. Using mixcr v2.1.11, the UMI consensuses were aligned to TRA and TRB V and J templates and assembled into clonotypes. Clonotypes were classified as expanded or contracted when called significant by both edgeR and NoisET, with noise models trained on biological replicates. For edgeR calls, a false discovery rate-adjusted p below 0.01 and a log2 fold-change threshold of 1 were applied. PCA with hierarchical clustering of max-normalized trajectories of the 1000 most abundant clonotypes was used as exploratory dynamics analysis. Separately sequenced CD4+ and CD8+ repertoires were used to assign a CD4 or CD8 phenotype to each responding clone. In-frame beta chains were kept once TCRdb had trimmed the public reads at Q25 with fastp and called clones with MiXCR. All rows with the same CDR3 protein become a single entry with the most common DNA and genes. The V and J calls, along with clone size, are taken from TCRdb and not from the paper's own processing. The sample yields some 450,000 distinct CDR3 sequences; 15% to 25% were counted once. About 8.8% of the sample goes to the ten largest clones.

The CDR3 spans 15 residues, from the cysteine through the phenylalanine. Kept here is only the CDR3 DNA, which spans 45 bases and is read in frame from base 1. Trimming accounts for 4 bases at V and 4 bases at J, while the number of junction bases matched to no gene is 7. CDR1 and CDR2, per the germline V gene, are SNHLY and FYNNEI. Sequenced sample: PBMCs or a T cell subset sorted from them (not recorded which). This chain joins TRBV2 to TRBJ2-1; 7 bases in the junction line up with TRBD1. The receptor was isolated from an adult woman who had mild COVID-19 (a few samples of this study predate the infection). The sample titles of this study are shuffled in the database, so cell type and time point are left out; the donor was told from shared clones. The DNA reads TGTGCCAGCAGTGGGCTGACAGGGTCATACAATGAGCAGTTCTTC. This sequence encodes CASSGLTGSYNEQFF.